This T cell receptor (beta chain) was sequenced in a study of cytomegalovirus exposure and HLA in healthy donors. Notes on the study in general: Association of 15,000 to 20,000 TCR beta sequences with HLA alleles was found at 0.05 false discovery rate in a later analysis.

Regarding this clone: Its cognate antigen is unknown.

Looked up from germline, CDR1 is MNHEY and CDR2 is SMNVEV (reference sequence). The CDR3 extends over 12 amino acids. Trimming removed 8 bases from V and 8 bases from J, with 15 bases in between. Both 60 Vbeta primers and 13 Jbeta primers went into the PCR. The table came from immunoSEQ multiplex PCR; TCRdb's copy has only in-frame clones and leaves some out. The repertoire holds more than 95,000 clones, around 80% seen once, with approximately 11% in the top ten. Sequenced input: PBMCs. The chain has TRBV27 and TRBJ1-2; D possibly corresponds to TRBD1 (5 bases). The origin of this receptor is a man aged 25-40 years in good health and CMV-seropositive. CDR3 protein: CASGRVFDGYTF. Here the CDR3 DNA reads TGTGCCAGCGGCAGGGTTTTCGACGGCTACACCTTC.